The rows below give T cell receptor beta chains drawn from one sample of a study of identical twins. Via MiXCR, TCRdb re-called the 5' RACE reads, giving one row per CDR3 protein. The sample lists some 1,700,000 distinct CDR3 sequences, about 32% occurring once. Material for sequencing was cord blood. The origin of the receptors is a newborn girl in good health. CDR3s include the opening cysteine and the closing phenylalanine or tryptophan. D genes are given only for firm matches. Clone size is stated in some rows and not others, as once, few, many or a class when expanded.

j_gene,abundance,v_gene,d_gene,CDR3aa,CDR3nt
TRBJ2-7,few,TRBV10-3,TRBD2,CAISARLAGSYEQYF,TGTGCCATCAGTGCCCGACTAGCGGGCTCCTACGAGCAGTACTTC
TRBJ2-5,few,TRBV6-7,TRBD2,CASSARTSSETQYF,TGTGCCAGCAGTGCCCGGACTAGCTCTGAGACCCAGTACTTC
TRBJ1-1,few,TRBV4-2,TRBD1,CASSQDGARGRTEAFF,TGTGCCAGCAGCCAAGACGGGGCCAGGGGGCGCACTGAAGCTTTCTTT
TRBJ2-5,.,TRBV4-1,.,CASSQEWSGDYGQYF,TGCGCCAGCAGCCAAGAGTGGAGTGGGGATTACGGGCAGTACTTC
TRBJ2-1,few,TRBV5-5,TRBD2,CASSLGVTSGPDEQFF,TGTGCCAGCAGCTTGGGAGTGACTAGCGGGCCGGATGAGCAGTTCTTC
TRBJ1-2,.,TRBV12-3/TRBV12-4,.,CASSFNWPGDGYTF,TGTGCCAGCAGTTTCAATTGGCCAGGGGATGGCTACACCTTC
TRBJ1-2,.,TRBV6-1,TRBD1,CASSDETGIYGYTF,TGTGCCAGCAGTGACGAGACAGGGATTTATGGCTACACCTTC
TRBJ2-1,.,TRBV28,.,CASSLGTPLETQFF,TGTGCCAGCAGTCTCGGGACCCCATTGGAGACCCAGTTCTTC
TRBJ1-1,.,TRBV4-1,.,CASSLQSTGNMAFF,TGCGCCAGCAGCCTACAGTCAACAGGGAATATGGCTTTCTTT
TRBJ2-2,.,TRBV20-1,.,CSARRADNPWPGELFF,TGCAGTGCTAGGAGGGCGGACAATCCTTGGCCGGGGGAGCTGTTTTTT
TRBJ2-1,few,TRBV6-2/TRBV6-3,TRBD2,CASSYPLAGGNNEQFF,TGTGCCAGCAGTTACCCCCTAGCGGGAGGGAACAATGAGCAGTTCTTC
TRBJ2-4,.,TRBV3-1,.,CASSQDPPYGAKNIQYF,TGTGCCAGCAGCCAAGATCCCCCATATGGAGCCAAAAACATTCAGTACTTC
TRBJ1-4,.,TRBV3-1,TRBD1,CASSQESGGEKLFF,TGTGCCAGCAGCCAAGAGTCAGGGGGCGAAAAACTGTTTTTT
TRBJ2-3,.,TRBV18,TRBD1,CASSPGQGIGTDTQYF,TGTGCCAGCTCACCGGGACAGGGGATAGGCACAGATACGCAGTATTTT
TRBJ2-3,once,TRBV14,TRBD2,CASSQDRRLARDTQYF,TGTGCCAGCAGCCAAGATCGGAGACTAGCGCGAGATACGCAGTATTTT
TRBJ2-3,.,TRBV7-9,TRBD2,CASSLLRTSAESTDTQYF,TGTGCCAGCAGCTTATTGAGGACTAGCGCCGAAAGCACAGATACGCAGTATTTT
TRBJ2-1,.,TRBV11-2,TRBD1,CASSFWTGEGEQFF,TGTGCCAGCAGCTTTTGGACAGGGGAGGGTGAGCAGTTCTTC
TRBJ2-5,.,TRBV13,TRBD2,CASSLRLAGGVQETQYF,TGTGCCAGCAGCTTACGGCTAGCGGGAGGGGTACAAGAGACCCAGTACTTC
TRBJ2-5,.,TRBV3-1,.,CASSQALGLQETQYF,TGTGCCAGCAGCCAGGCACTGGGACTCCAAGAGACCCAGTACTTC
TRBJ1-5,few,TRBV27,.,CASSLGGDGNQPQHF,TGTGCCAGCAGTTTAGGAGGCGACGGCAATCAGCCCCAGCATTTT
TRBJ1-2,once,TRBV20-1,.,CSAREMRGLPDYGYTF,TGCAGTGCTAGAGAGATGAGGGGGTTACCCGACTATGGCTACACCTTC
TRBJ2-2,.,TRBV12-3/TRBV12-4,.,CASRNRDFTGELFF,TGTGCCAGCAGAAACCGGGACTTCACCGGGGAGCTGTTTTTT